The 8 T cell receptor beta chains reported below all come from one sample, sequenced in a study of human T cells and chemical hapten exposure. TCRdb independently ran MiXCR on the RACE reads; one entry per CDR3 protein. This sample has nearly 350,000 distinct CDR3 sequences, with roughly 6.9% found just once. The sample's time point: patch test 1, 2 weeks after DPC sensitization. Treatment specified: therapeutic diphenylcyclopropenone sensitization with weekly scalp DPC. The material was whole blood, obtained in connection with sensitization to the hapten diphenylcyclopropenone (DPC). The receptors derive from a woman aged 18-30 years with alopecia areata. Some clones in this sample may be carry-over from other donors' samples.

This chain connects TRBV12-3 or TRBV12-4 to TRBJ1-2; no definite D call. V lost 6 bases and J 4 bases, leaving 3 bases between the germline ends. CDR3 length equals 10 residues. CDR3 amino acids: CASSPYGYTF. In nucleotides, the CDR3 is TGTGCCAGCAGCCCCTATGGCTACACCTTC.

The gene calls are TRBV7-2 and TRBJ1-6, with 7 nucleotides matching TRBD1. The CDR3 has 17 residues. The germline V gene encodes CDR1 SGHTA and CDR2 FQGNSA. After removal of 5 bases from V and 7 bases from J, the junction contained 14 bases not matched to a gene. The CDR3 reads CASSSPYPGTVNSPLHF. In DNA form, the CDR3 reads TGTGCCAGCAGCAGCCCCTACCCCGGGACAGTAAATTCACCCCTCCACTTT.

The V and J genes are TRBV21-1 and TRBJ1-5; the listed D gene, TRBD1, was not tested against the DNA. TRBV21-1 is flagged as a pseudogene. The CDR3 sequence is 18 residues long. In DNA form, the CDR3 reads TGTGCCAGCAGCAAAATAGACAGGGGGCTGCCCCAGAATCAGCCCCAGCATTTT. This codes for CASSKIDRGLPQNQPQHF.

V is TRBV19 and J is TRBJ1-1; 10 bases align to TRBD1. Germline V gene data show CDR1 as LNHDA and CDR2 as SQIVND (reference sequence). The CDR3 spans 12 residues. The V and J ends lost 10 bases and 11 bases, in that order; junction bases with no gene match: 10. The CDR3 is CATEDRGIGAFF. The CDR3 region has the DNA TGTGCCACCGAGGACAGGGGGATAGGGGCTTTCTTT.

This clonotype appeared a few times. The chain couples TRBV15 to TRBJ1-1, with 10 bases identical to TRBD1. V lost 3 bases, J lost 4 bases, and 11 bases stayed unmatched. The V gene's germline CDR1 is LNHNV and CDR2 YYDKDF (reference sequence). The CDR3 spans 17 residues. The CDR3 DNA sequence: TGTGCCACCAGCAGCGACAGGGGGCGAGCTTTTGGCACTGAAGCTTTCTTT. Protein product: CATSSDRGRAFGTEAFF.

This clonotype was recorded at least ten times. This chain connects TRBV2 to TRBJ2-2, with a possible D match to TRBD1 (7 bases). CDR1 is SNHLY, CDR2 FYNNEI, per germline. The V end was cut by 11 bases, the J end by 2 bases, with 15 bases between. This CDR3 is built from 14 residues. The CDR3 protein is CAGAGGPNTGELFF. The CDR3 nucleotides are TGTGCCGGAGCAGGGGGGCCAAACACCGGGGAGCTGTTTTTT.

This clonotype has just a few counts. The chain links TRBV2 to TRBJ2-3, with TRBD2 matching over 13 bases. Germline lookup yields CDR1 SNHLY and CDR2 FYNNEI. This CDR3 is 16 amino acids long. V was clipped by 6 bases and J by 4 bases; unmatched bases: 7. The CDR3 DNA reads as TGTGCCAGCAGCCCCTACGGACTAGCGGGGGCAGATACGCAGTATTTT. The encoded protein is CASSPYGLAGADTQYF.

The chain combines TRBV13 with TRBJ2-7; D is possibly TRBD1 or TRBD2 (6 bases each). This CDR3 region has 16 residues. V shed 1 base and J shed 3 bases, with 16 bases lying between them. CDR1 is PRHDT, CDR2 FYEKMQ, per germline (reference sequence). CDR3 coding DNA: TGTGCCAGCAGCTTAGTTCAGGGGAGGATCGACTACGAGCAGTACTTC. It codes for CASSLVQGRIDYEQYF.